Listed below are T cell receptor beta chains from one sample, sequenced in a study of tumor-infiltrating lymphocytes in primary liver carcinoma. TCRdb reanalysed the multiplex PCR reads using MiXCR and keeps one entry per CDR3 protein. The sample lists about 320,000 distinct CDR3 sequences, 50% to 70% occurring once. Sequenced: peripheral blood. Receptor source: a man aged 35 to 55 with primary liver carcinoma and hepatitis B virus infection. Each CDR3 is given with its conserved first and last residue. Fields, in order: clone size, D gene, J gene, V gene, CDR3 DNA, CDR3 protein. The D gene is left open where the match is weak. Not every row has a clone size; where given, it reads once, few, many or a size class.

.	.	TRBJ2-7	TRBV6-2/TRBV6-3	TGTGCCAACAGTTACTCGATTTACGATCAGTACTTC	CANSYSIYDQYF
few	.	TRBJ1-5	TRBV10-2	TGCGCCAGCAGTGAGTTGGGGGGATCCGGCAATCAGCCCCAGCATTTT	CASSELGGSGNQPQHF
.	TRBD2	TRBJ2-2	TRBV13	TGTGCCAGCATCCAGGGACTAGCGGGAACCACCGCGGAGCTGTTTTTT	CASIQGLAGTTAELFF
many	TRBD1	TRBJ1-2	TRBV11-1	TGTGCCAGTCCAGGGGGCCGCTATGGCTACACCTTC	CASPGGRYGYTF
.	.	TRBJ2-1	TRBV29-1	TGCAGCGCTCAAGCCGGGACCAATGATCAGTTCTTC	CSAQAGTNDQFF
.	.	TRBJ1-2	TRBV28	TGTGCCAGCAGTTCCGCTGGAGGTTCCCCGGGGGGCTACACCTTC	CASSSAGGSPGGYTF
.	.	TRBJ2-3	TRBV7-9	TGTGCCAGCATCAAAGGGGGTTTGTCGACAGATACGCAGTATTTT	CASIKGGLSTDTQYF
many	.	TRBJ2-7	TRBV5-4	TGTGCCAGCAGCCCTAAAGCCGACAGCGCTCCTTCGGAGCAGTACTTC	CASSPKADSAPSEQYF
few	TRBD1	TRBJ2-6	TRBV7-9	TGTGCCAGCAGCCCGGGACAGGGGATTCTGAGTGGGGCCAACGTCCTGACTTTC	CASSPGQGILSGANVLTF
.	.	TRBJ2-1	TRBV29-1	TGCAGCGTTGATGCCATCGGGGTTGTAAGGCTCTTC	CSVDAIGVVRLF
.	.	TRBJ1-2	TRBV5-1	TGCGCCAGCAGCTTGGACCAGCTCTATGGCTACACCTTC	CASSLDQLYGYTF
.	TRBD2	TRBJ2-5	TRBV11-1	TGTGCCAGCAGCTGCACTAGCGGGACATCTCAAGAGACCCGGTACTTC	CASSCTSGTSQETRYF
few	.	TRBJ2-5	TRBV5-4	TGTGCCAGCAGCTTGACCCAAGAGACCCAGTACTTC	CASSLTQETQYF
.	.	TRBJ1-5	TRBV11-3	TGTGCCAGCAGCTTAGGTGACTATAGCAATCAGCCCCAGCATTTT	CASSLGDYSNQPQHF
.	.	TRBJ2-1	TRBV29-1	TGCAGCGTTGATCAGGGCAATGGGCAGTTCTTC	CSVDQGNGQFF
many	TRBD1	TRBJ1-1	TRBV12-3/TRBV12-4	TGTGCCAGCAGTTCACGACAGGGGCTCGACACTGAAGCTTTCTTT	CASSSRQGLDTEAFF
many	.	TRBJ2-5	TRBV12-3/TRBV12-4	TGTGCCAGCAGTTTAACTACAGACCAAGAGACCCAGTACTTC	CASSLTTDQETQYF
few	.	TRBJ1-5	TRBV28	TGTGCCAGCAGAGACCTCCCGTCCCCTAGAACGTACCATCAGCCCCAGCATTTT	CASRDLPSPRTYHQPQHF
few	.	TRBJ1-5	TRBV30	TGTGCCTTTTGTTCCTCCGGGACAACATTTCAGCCCCAGCATTTT	CAFCSSGTTFQPQHF
many	TRBD1	TRBJ2-2	TRBV29-1	TGCAGCGTTGACCGGCGCACAGGGGCCGGGGAGCTGTTTTTT	CSVDRRTGAGELFF
.	TRBD2	TRBJ2-5	TRBV7-8	TGTGCCAGCGCCTTGGCCATCCAGGTCGTACGCGGGAGCGCGAGACAAGAGACCCAGTACTTC	CASALAIQVVRGSARQETQYF
.	.	TRBJ2-7	TRBV28	TGTGCCAGCAGTTTTACGGTAGTCACCTTGGGGGAGCAGTATTTC	CASSFTVVTLGEQYF
many	.	TRBJ1-5	TRBV29-1	TGCAGCGTCGGGAAAGGCGGCAATCAGCCCCAGCATTTT	CSVGKGGNQPQHF
.	TRBD1	TRBJ2-7	TRBV7-8	TGTGCCAGCACCTACTCCCCCCTGGGACAGGTCATGGAACAGTACGAGCAGTACTTC	CASTYSPLGQVMEQYEQYF